Listed below are T cell receptor beta chains from one sample, sequenced in a study of cytotoxic CD8 clonotypes in ibrutinib-treated CLL. Method: immunoSEQ multiplex PCR; TCRdb's copy keeps in-frame clones and lacks some. The sample has roughly 28,000 clones, roughly 85% seen once; the top ten hold 7.5% to 9.5%. Sequencing was performed on PBMCs, taken after 24 months of ibrutinib treatment. Receptors were obtained from a human donor with chronic lymphocytic leukemia. Both conserved end residues are part of each CDR3. D genes are given only for firm matches. Clone size is stated in some rows and not others, as once, few, many or a class when expanded.

d_call,v_call,clone_size,j_call,cdr3_aa,cdr3_nt
-,TRBV19,-,TRBJ1-1,CASIHTGFGTEAFF,TGTGCCAGTATCCACACAGGGTTCGGCACTGAAGCTTTCTTT
TRBD2,TRBV4-2,-,TRBJ2-7,CASSQEKRGPYPAYF,TGTGCCAGCAGCCAAGAGAAGCGGGGACCCTACCCAGCGTACTTC
-,TRBV27,-,TRBJ2-7,CASRQGIIYEQYF,TGTGCCAGCAGACAGGGTATAATCTACGAGCAGTACTTC
TRBD1,TRBV20-1,-,TRBJ1-1,CSARQGAAFF,TGCAGTGCTAGGCAGGGGGCGGCTTTCTTT
-,TRBV6-5,-,TRBJ1-3,CASSWGPLGNTIYF,TGTGCCAGCAGTTGGGGGCCCTTGGGAAACACCATATATTTT
TRBD1,TRBV16,-,TRBJ2-3,CASSQPDRGDTQYF,TGTGCCAGCAGCCAACCGGACAGGGGAGATACGCAGTATTTT
-,TRBV14,-,TRBJ2-7,CASSQDGPVYEQYF,TGTGCCAGCAGCCAAGATGGGCCAGTCTACGAGCAGTACTTC
TRBD1,TRBV27,-,TRBJ2-2,CASSLSYRTGLELFF,TGTGCCAGCAGCCTTTCATACAGGACAGGGCTGGAGCTGTTTTTT
-,TRBV5-6,-,TRBJ1-2,CASRSSGGRGYYGYTF,TGTGCCAGCCGTTCCTCGGGGGGTCGGGGATACTATGGCTACACCTTC
-,TRBV5-4,-,TRBJ2-1,CASSPQSGGEGYNEQFF,TGTGCCAGCAGCCCTCAGAGTGGGGGCGAGGGGTACAATGAGCAGTTCTTC
-,TRBV6-1,-,TRBJ1-2,CASSPGHYGYTF,TGTGCCAGCAGTCCGGGACACTATGGCTACACCTTC
TRBD1,TRBV2,-,TRBJ1-4,CASSYPLSGTVKGEKLFF,TGTGCCAGCAGTTATCCGCTATCCGGGACAGTTAAAGGTGAAAAACTGTTTTTT
-,TRBV6-5,-,TRBJ2-2,CASRNGMAYTGELFF,TGTGCCAGCAGGAATGGGATGGCTTACACCGGGGAGCTGTTTTTT
-,TRBV20-1,-,TRBJ2-7,CSATGVYEQYF,TGCAGTGCTACAGGGGTCTACGAGCAGTACTTC
-,TRBV29-1,-,TRBJ1-2,CSVDSPGVPPYGYTF,TGCAGCGTTGATTCGCCCGGGGTCCCGCCCTATGGCTACACCTTC
TRBD1,TRBV5-6,-,TRBJ1-4,CASSLQGEYEKLFF,TGTGCCAGCAGCTTACAGGGGGAGTATGAAAAACTGTTTTTT
-,TRBV6-1,-,TRBJ1-1,CASSEGRITEAFF,TGTGCCAGCAGTGAAGGCAGGATCACTGAAGCTTTCTTT
-,TRBV14,-,TRBJ2-3,CASSHAGGTDTQYF,TGTGCCAGCAGCCATGCAGGGGGCACAGATACGCAGTATTTT
TRBD2,TRBV7-3,-,TRBJ2-5,CASSSSGTTHGETQYF,TGTGCCAGCAGCAGCTCCGGGACTACCCACGGAGAGACCCAGTACTTC
TRBD2,TRBV10-2,-,TRBJ2-1,CASSAVGTSGVSSYNEQFF,TGCGCCAGCAGTGCCGTTGGGACTAGCGGCGTCAGCTCCTACAATGAGCAGTTCTTC
-,TRBV10-2,once,TRBJ2-2,CASGRDDEQGGELFF,TGCGCCAGCGGACGGGACGACGAACAGGGCGGGGAGCTGTTTTTT
TRBD1,TRBV2,-,TRBJ1-1,CASSGGDRANTEAFF,TGTGCCAGCAGTGGGGGGGACAGGGCCAACACTGAAGCTTTCTTT
-,TRBV18,-,TRBJ2-3,CASSPPVNPDTSTQYF,TGTGCCAGCTCACCACCGGTGAACCCCGATACTTCGACGCAGTATTTT
-,TRBV13,-,TRBJ1-1,CASSEGETEAFF,TGTGCCAGCAGTGAAGGGGAGACTGAAGCTTTCTTT
-,TRBV5-1,-,TRBJ1-2,CASSDDGAYGGYTF,TGCGCCAGCAGTGATGACGGAGCATACGGTGGCTACACCTTC
-,TRBV27,-,TRBJ1-6,CASSFGANSPLHF,TGTGCCAGCAGTTTCGGGGCCAATTCACCCCTCCACTTT
-,TRBV18,-,TRBJ2-3,CASSPDVADTQYF,TGTGCCAGCTCCCCCGATGTCGCAGATACGCAGTATTTT